The sequence of this T cell receptor beta chain was determined in a study of T cells in Graves' hyperthyroidism and ophthalmopathy. Overall study: Peripheral blood was obtained at initial diagnosis, preceding any treatment. General observations from the study: The model foresaw ophthalmopathy a median approximately 6.3 months prior to onset.

The study included ophthalmopathy patients with Clinical Activity Score at least 3, NOSPECS grade at least 4 and duration under 3 months. Fresh 10 ml peripheral blood yielded PBMCs. The CDR3 regions of TCR beta were amplified from RNA transcripts. In the first-round RT-PCR of the TCR CDR3, the HTBI primer set was used. TCRdb re-derived calls from the multiplex PCR reads in MiXCR, one entry per CDR3 protein. The repertoire consists of about 59,000 distinct CDR3 sequences, with roughly half occurring once and the leading ten covering approximately 3.4%. This clonotype was recorded only once. No antigen is known for it. Material for sequencing was blood. The clonotype originates from a woman aged 55-75 years with Graves' ophthalmopathy.

The CDR3 sequence is CSARDGLAETQYF. CDR3 DNA sequence: TGCAGTGCTAGAGATGGACTAGCGGAGACCCAGTACTTC. The chain carries TRBV20-1 and TRBJ2-5; TRBD2 aligns across 9 bases. There are 13 residues in the CDR3. V lost 0 bases, J lost 5 bases, and 1 base stayed unmatched. Per germline, CDR1 DFQATT and CDR2 SNEGSKA (reference sequence).